This T cell receptor (beta chain) was obtained from a study of blood T cell repertoires in COVID-19. This clone was counted between two and nine times. Only in-frame clones appear in the TCRdb table, and some are missing; sequencing was by immunoSEQ multiplex PCR. The sample lists 100,000 to 150,000 clones, 60% to 80% occurring once. Looked up from germline, CDR1 is SQVTM and CDR2 is ANQGSEA. This CDR3 contains 16 residues. V was cut by 4 bases and J by 3 bases, with 18 bases left in between. This sequence was found in a man between 60 and 75 years old with acute or convalescent COVID-19. This chain connects TRBV29-1 to TRBJ1-4, with D maybe TRBD1 (6 bases). Sequences were obtained from peripheral blood. This chain's CDR3 is CSVVPPGDRSNEKLFF. The CDR3 nucleotides are TGCAGCGTTGTACCTCCCGGCGACAGGTCTAATGAAAAACTGTTTTTT.